Shown below are 9 T cell receptor beta chains from a single sample sequenced in a study of human T cells and chemical hapten exposure (dated by TCRdb to the early 2020s). Library preparation employed RACE. Instrument used: NextSeq 500. TCRdb took the public reads, trimmed them with fastp at Q25, ran MiXCR for clone calling and kept in-frame beta chains. Rows with one shared CDR3 protein collapse into an entry with the most common genes and DNA. The table for this sample lists around 42,000 distinct CDR3 sequences; roughly 12% of them were counted only once. The ten largest clones represent roughly 6.1% of the sample. The time point label, as the study defines it: pre-sensitization, week 0. The treatment or condition tag for this specimen amounts to: therapeutic diphenylcyclopropenone sensitization with weekly scalp DPC. Sequenced here: whole blood, sampled in connection with sensitization to the hapten diphenylcyclopropenone (DPC). Source of these receptors: a woman in her 30s with alopecia areata. Some clones in this sample may be carry-over from other donors' samples.

This clonotype has only a few counts. The chain uses TRBV27 and TRBJ2-7, with 8 nucleotides matching TRBD1. J was trimmed by 4 bases and V by 2 bases; bases with no gene match: 7. The germline V gene has CDR1 MNHEY and CDR2 SMNVEV (reference sequence). This CDR3 comprises 15 residues. The CDR3 DNA follows: TGTGCCAGCAGTTTACTTGGGCAGGGGGCTTACGAGCAGTACTTC. Residues: CASSLLGQGAYEQYF.

This clonotype was observed many times. J is TRBJ2-1 and V is TRBV28; 15 bases agree with TRBD2. The germline CDR1 and CDR2 sequences are MDHEN and SYDVKM. This CDR3 is built from 14 residues. The junction had 4 bases not matched to a gene; V was cut back by 7 bases and J by 9 bases. As DNA, the CDR3 is TGTGCCAGCAAGGAGGGACTAGCGGGAGGTGAGCAGTTCTTC. Encoded protein: CASKEGLAGGEQFF. Using reference TRBV28 and TRBJ2-1 for the parts outside the CDR3, the full variable domain is DVKVTQSSRYLVKRTGEKVFLECVQDMDHENMFWYRQDPGLGLRLIYFSYDVKMKEKGDIPEGYSVSREKKERFSLILESASTNQTSMYLCASKEGLAGGEQFFGPGTRLTVL.

The V and J genes are TRBV30 and TRBJ1-5; D call uncertain. Germline lookup yields CDR1 GTSNPN and CDR2 SVGIG (reference sequence). Trimming took 1 base from V and 7 from J, leaving 14 bases between them. The CDR3 length is 14 residues. The CDR3 bases are TGTGCCTGGAGTGCTAACATCCGCGGGCAGCCCCAGCATTTT. This codes for CAWSANIRGQPQHF.

This clonotype was seen more than once but under ten times. This sequence joins TRBV18 and TRBJ1-1; possibly TRBD1 for D (6 bases). Germline V gives CDR1 KGHSH, CDR2 LQKENI. V lost 2 bases and J 4 bases, leaving 11 bases between the germline ends. The CDR3 spans 14 residues. The DNA of the CDR3 is TGTGCCAGCTCACCAAGCAGGGGCGGCACTGAAGCTTTCTTT. Residues: CASSPSRGGTEAFF.

Ten or more counts support this clonotype. The V call is TRBV24-1, the J call TRBJ1-2; D is uncertain. The CDR3 spans 13 residues. Trimming took off 9 bases at V and 3 bases at J, with 13 bases between the two ends. Germline loops: CDR1 KGHDR, CDR2 SFDVKD. CDR3 coding DNA: TGTGCCACCTCGACCGGCGGAGACTATGGCTACACCTTC. It yields the protein CATSTGGDYGYTF.

As for this clonotype: A much larger clone lies a single base off, so this may be a read error. The genes are TRBV10-2 and TRBJ1-1; TRBD1 aligns across 7 bases. The CDR3 consists of 12 residues. With 6 bases clipped from V and 9 bases from J, the junction kept 7 bases outside the gene matches. Germline V gene sequence: CDR1 WSHSY, CDR2 SAAADI. The CDR3 DNA follows: TGCGCCAGCAGCCTGGACAGGATTAAAGCTTTCTTT. Translation: CASSLDRIKAFF.

This clonotype was seen repeatedly, ten times or more. The chain links TRBV7-6 to TRBJ1-1, with 7 bases fitting TRBD1. V lost 5 bases, J lost 1 base, and 10 bases stayed unmatched. This CDR3 region has 16 residues. The V gene's germline CDR1 is SGHVS and CDR2 FNYEAQ. The CDR3 sequence: CASSERTGWENTEAFF. In DNA, the CDR3 is TGTGCCAGCAGCGAACGGACAGGTTGGGAGAACACTGAAGCTTTCTTT.

This clonotype was seen only a few times. The V call is TRBV20-1, the J call TRBJ1-1; D is unclear. The germline CDR1 and CDR2 sequences are DFQATT and SNEGSKA (reference sequence). The CDR3 has 11 amino acids. CDR3 region: CSGPEPTEAFF. The CDR3 region has the DNA TGCAGCGGCCCCGAACCCACTGAAGCTTTCTTT.

A word on this clonotype: A read error is possible here, since a much larger clone lies one base away. V gene TRBV27 combines with J gene TRBJ1-1; tentative D call: TRBD1 (6 bases). CDR3 size: 15 residues. Per germline, CDR1 MNHEY and CDR2 SMNVEV (reference sequence). The CDR3 loop is CANSPYAGTIPEAFF. The CDR3 bases are TGTGCCAACAGTCCCTACGCCGGGACAATCCCTGAAGCTTTCTTT.